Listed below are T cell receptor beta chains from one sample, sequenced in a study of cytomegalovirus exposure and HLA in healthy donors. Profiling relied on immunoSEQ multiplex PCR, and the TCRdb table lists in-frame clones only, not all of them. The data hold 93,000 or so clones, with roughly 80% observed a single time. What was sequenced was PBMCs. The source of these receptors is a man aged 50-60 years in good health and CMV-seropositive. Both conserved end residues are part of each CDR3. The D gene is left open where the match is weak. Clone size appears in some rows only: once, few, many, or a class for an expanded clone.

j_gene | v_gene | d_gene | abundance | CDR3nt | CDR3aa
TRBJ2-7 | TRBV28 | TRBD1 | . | TGTGCCAGCAGTCCCAGGACAGGGGCCTACGAGCAGTACTTC | CASSPRTGAYEQYF
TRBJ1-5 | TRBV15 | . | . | TGTGCCACCAGCAGAGATTTCGGGGATGATCAGCCCCAGCATTTT | CATSRDFGDDQPQHF
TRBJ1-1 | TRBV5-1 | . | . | TGCGCCAGCAGCGACCACAGGTACATGAACACTGAAGCTTTCTTT | CASSDHRYMNTEAFF
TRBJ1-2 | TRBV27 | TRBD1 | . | TGTGCCAGCAGACGAGACAGGGGCGGCTACACCTTC | CASRRDRGGYTF
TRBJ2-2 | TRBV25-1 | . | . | TGTGCCAGCAGTCCTCGGACTATATCCACCGGGGAGCTGTTTTTT | CASSPRTISTGELFF
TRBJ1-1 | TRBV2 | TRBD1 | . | TGTGCCAGCAGAAACAGGGGGAACACTGAAGCTTTCTTT | CASRNRGNTEAFF
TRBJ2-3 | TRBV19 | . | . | TGTGCCAGTAGTATTTTGGACACCCGGCCAGATACGCAGTATTTT | CASSILDTRPDTQYF
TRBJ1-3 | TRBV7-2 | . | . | TGTGCCAGCAGCTCCCCCGGGACAAGCTCTGGAAACACCATATATTTT | CASSSPGTSSGNTIYF
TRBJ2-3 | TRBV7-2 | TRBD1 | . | TGTGCCAGCAGCCGGGACAGGGAGTACGGAGATACGCAGTATTTT | CASSRDREYGDTQYF
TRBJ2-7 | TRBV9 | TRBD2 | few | TGTGCCAGCAGCGTAGTCTCTAGCGGGATCTCCGAGCAGTACTTC | CASSVVSSGISEQYF
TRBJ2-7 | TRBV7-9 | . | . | TGTGCCAGCAGCTTACAGGAAGCCTCCTACGAGCAGTACTTC | CASSLQEASYEQYF
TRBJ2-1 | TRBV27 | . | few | TGTGCCAGCAGTTTAACAAGGACAGTCTACAATGAGCAGTTCTTC | CASSLTRTVYNEQFF
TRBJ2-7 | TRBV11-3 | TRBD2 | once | TGTGCCAGCAGCCCTAGCGGGAGTTACGAGCAGTACTTC | CASSPSGSYEQYF
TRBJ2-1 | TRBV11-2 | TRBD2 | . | TGTGCCAGCAGCTTAAGGACTAGCGGGAATAGAGATGAGCAGTTCTTC | CASSLRTSGNRDEQFF
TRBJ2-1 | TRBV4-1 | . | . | TGCGCCAGCAGCCAAGATCTCGGGGTGTCGCGGGGCTATGAGCAGTTCTTC | CASSQDLGVSRGYEQFF
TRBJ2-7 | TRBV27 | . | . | TGTGCCAGCAGTTTACGCCCGGTTTTAGCGCGGGGCTCCTACGAGCAGTACTTC | CASSLRPVLARGSYEQYF
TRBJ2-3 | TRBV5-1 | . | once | TGCGCCAGCAGCTTGGGGGCAGTGGCAGATACGCAGTATTTT | CASSLGAVADTQYF
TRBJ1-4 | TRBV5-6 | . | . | TGTGCCAGCAGCTTGGCAGGTCGCAATGAAAAACTGTTTTTT | CASSLAGRNEKLFF
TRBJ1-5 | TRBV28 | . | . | TGTGCCAGCAGTTTATTTCCGGGAAATAGCAATCAGCCCCAGCATTTT | CASSLFPGNSNQPQHF
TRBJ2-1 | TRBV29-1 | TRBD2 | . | TGCAGCGTTCCTGTCAAGGGACTAGCAGTTTACAATGAGCAGTTCTTC | CSVPVKGLAVYNEQFF
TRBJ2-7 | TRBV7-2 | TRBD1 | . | TGTGCCAGCAGCCAGACAGGGGTGTCCTACGAGCAGTACTTC | CASSQTGVSYEQYF
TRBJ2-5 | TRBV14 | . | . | TGTGCCAGCAGCCAAACGGCGGGGCTCCTCCAAGAGACCCAGTACTTC | CASSQTAGLLQETQYF
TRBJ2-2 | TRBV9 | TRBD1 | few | TGTGCCAGCAGCGCCGGGACAGGGTCGAACACCGGGGAGCTGTTTTTT | CASSAGTGSNTGELFF